Described below is a single T cell receptor beta chain sequence and its context. These data are taken from a study of long-term antiretroviral therapy in people with HIV. The CDR3 has 12 amino acids. Trimming shortened V by 6 bases and J by 7 bases, and 13 bases separated the two germline ends. Germline V gives CDR1 SQVTM, CDR2 ANQGSEA. At survey level, the immunoSEQ assay was run in its v3.0 version. Sequencing used immunoSEQ multiplex PCR; TCRdb keeps in-frame clones, though not all of them. The data show some 40,000 clones, around 85% seen once. Every donor contributed at least one pre-ART and at least two post-ART PBMC samples.

The receptor was isolated from a woman aged 45-65 years with HIV. The specimen comprised unsorted PBMCs, sampled 3.1 years after starting antiretroviral therapy. The rearrangement joins TRBV29-1 to TRBJ2-4; either TRBD1 or TRBD2 may supply D (5 bases each). CDR3 sequence: CSVMDEGNIQYF. The CDR3 DNA reads as TGCAGCGTGATGGACGAGGGGAACATTCAGTACTTC.